These T cell receptor beta chains were read from a single sample in a study of shared T cell receptors in the human thymus. Some clones are missing from TCRdb's copy, which holds only in-frame ones; the method was immunoSEQ multiplex PCR. The repertoire includes roughly 710,000 clones, roughly 88% of them detected once, and about 0.011% sits in the top ten. These same records also appear under a second study, on human thymus T cells.

Sequenced: thymocytes. The receptors come from a girl less than two years old with a congenital heart defect. The conserved cysteine and the conserved F or W are not part of the CDR3 here. The D gene is left open where the match is weak. Size is omitted from some rows. Given values are once, few, many or a class for expanded clones.

CDR3 protein: ASSYLGGGDLHEQY
clone size: .
V gene: TRBV6-5
D gene: .

CDR3 protein: ATPRGEGHGYT
clone size: .
V gene: TRBV5-4
D gene: .

CDR3 protein: ASSSRVRRLTEAF
clone size: .
V gene: TRBV7-9
D gene: .

CDR3 protein: ASSQCYGHNSPLH
clone size: .
V gene: TRBV4-1
D gene: .

CDR3 protein: ASSAKRGQGPYEQY
clone size: .
V gene: TRBV13
D gene: TRBD1

CDR3 protein: SATANYGYT
clone size: few
V gene: TRBV20-1
D gene: .

CDR3 protein: ASSLDRGITEAF
clone size: .
V gene: TRBV5-6
D gene: .

CDR3 protein: ASSTGTGAGQAF
clone size: .
V gene: TRBV11-2
D gene: TRBD1

CDR3 protein: ASRNRDRYNEQF
clone size: .
V gene: TRBV5-1
D gene: .

CDR3 protein: ASTLSRVWVYGYT
clone size: .
V gene: TRBV2
D gene: .

CDR3 protein: ASSLVRDRARGGTEAF
clone size: .
V gene: TRBV7-9
D gene: TRBD1

CDR3 protein: ASSLRTGSATEAF
clone size: .
V gene: TRBV5-1
D gene: TRBD1

CDR3 protein: ASSYKGQDEETQY
clone size: .
V gene: TRBV6-5
D gene: TRBD1

CDR3 protein: ASSPIAGSYNEQF
clone size: .
V gene: TRBV18
D gene: TRBD2

CDR3 protein: ASSLGGGRSYGYT
clone size: .
V gene: TRBV7-9
D gene: .

CDR3 protein: ASSSGGVNTEAF
clone size: .
V gene: TRBV5-1
D gene: .

CDR3 protein: ASSLGNWDRLFNYGYT
clone size: .
V gene: TRBV7-8
D gene: TRBD1

CDR3 protein: ASSIGEGPLEPQH
clone size: .
V gene: TRBV19
D gene: .

CDR3 protein: SVEDRKEQGAPGNTIY
clone size: .
V gene: TRBV29-1
D gene: TRBD1

CDR3 protein: ASSAPTGTYQETQY
clone size: .
V gene: TRBV5-1
D gene: .

CDR3 protein: ASSHAGTSGAEQF
clone size: .
V gene: TRBV4-3
D gene: TRBD2

CDR3 protein: ASSQGFGEGTEAF
clone size: .
V gene: TRBV4-3
D gene: .

CDR3 protein: ASSQDSRKTQY
clone size: .
V gene: TRBV4-1
D gene: .

CDR3 protein: ASSQEKRDNLNTEAF
clone size: few
V gene: TRBV4-3
D gene: .

CDR3 protein: ASSGVPERCYT
clone size: .
V gene: TRBV6-1
D gene: .

CDR3 protein: ASTFVTGPNTEAF
clone size: .
V gene: TRBV19
D gene: .

CDR3 protein: ASTENPWRTEAF
clone size: .
V gene: TRBV6-5
D gene: .

CDR3 protein: ASLTFPTYEQY
clone size: once
V gene: TRBV11-2
D gene: .

CDR3 protein: ASSLVDRVRGSPYWEQF
clone size: .
V gene: TRBV7-9
D gene: TRBD1

CDR3 protein: ASSQVVRAPVRANTGELF
clone size: .
V gene: TRBV4-1
D gene: .

CDR3 protein: ASINLLGTGREQY
clone size: .
V gene: TRBV6-6
D gene: TRBD1

CDR3 protein: ASSGRQAGNTIY
clone size: once
V gene: TRBV18
D gene: .